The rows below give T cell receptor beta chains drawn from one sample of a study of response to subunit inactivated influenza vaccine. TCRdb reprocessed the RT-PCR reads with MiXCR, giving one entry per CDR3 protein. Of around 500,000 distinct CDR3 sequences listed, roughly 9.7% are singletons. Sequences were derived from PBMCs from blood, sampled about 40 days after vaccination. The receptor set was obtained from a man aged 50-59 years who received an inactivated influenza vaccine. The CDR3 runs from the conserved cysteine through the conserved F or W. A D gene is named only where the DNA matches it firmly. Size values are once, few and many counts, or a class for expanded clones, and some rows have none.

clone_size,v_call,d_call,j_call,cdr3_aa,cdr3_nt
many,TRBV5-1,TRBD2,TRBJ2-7,CASRLARGVSYEQYF,TGCGCCAGCAGACTGGCTCGGGGGGTGTCCTACGAGCAGTACTTC
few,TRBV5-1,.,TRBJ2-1,CASSTSSRGNYNEQFF,TGCGCCAGCAGCACATCCAGCCGGGGGAACTACAATGAGCAGTTCTTC
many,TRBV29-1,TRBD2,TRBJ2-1,CSVGYSGRAGEQFF,TGCAGCGTTGGTTATAGCGGGAGGGCAGGTGAGCAGTTCTTC
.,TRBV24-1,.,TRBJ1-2,CATSDLSGQGYTF,TGTGCCACCAGTGATTTGTCGGGACAAGGCTACACCTTC
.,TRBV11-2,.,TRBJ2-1,CASSLDLLAGATEQFF,TGTGCCAGCAGCTTAGATCTGCTAGCCGGGGCCACTGAGCAGTTCTTC
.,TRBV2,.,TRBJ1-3,CASSVGTERNTIYF,TGTGCCAGCAGTGTAGGCACGGAGAGAAACACCATATATTTT
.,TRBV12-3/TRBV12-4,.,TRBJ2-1,CASSHPRAYNEQFF,TGTGCCAGCAGTCACCCGCGGGCCTACAATGAGCAGTTCTTC
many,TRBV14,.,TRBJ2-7,CASSQWASGTEQYF,TGTGCCAGCAGCCAATGGGCGAGTGGGACCGAGCAGTACTTC
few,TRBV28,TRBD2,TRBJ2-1,CASRLSGGTYNEQFF,TGTGCCAGCAGACTTAGCGGGGGGACTTACAATGAGCAGTTCTTC
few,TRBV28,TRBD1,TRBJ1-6,CASAPRQGLNSPLHF,TGTGCCAGCGCCCCCCGACAGGGACTTAATTCACCCCTCCACTTT
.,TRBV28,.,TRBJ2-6,CASSPGAAGANVLTF,TGTGCCAGCAGCCCCGGGGCCGCTGGGGCCAACGTCCTGACTTTC
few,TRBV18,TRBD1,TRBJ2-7,CASSPPGTVGFYEQYF,TGTGCCAGCTCACCCCCCGGGACAGTAGGTTTTTACGAGCAGTACTTC
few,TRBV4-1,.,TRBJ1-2,CASSQGGGTNYGYTF,TGCGCCAGCAGCCAAGGGGGGGGGACCAACTATGGCTACACCTTC
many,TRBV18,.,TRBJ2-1,CASSPLGSYNEQFF,TGTGCTAGCAGCCCCCTCGGCTCCTACAATGAGCAGTTCTTC
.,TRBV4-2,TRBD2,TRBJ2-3,CASSQLGLADSTDTQYF,TGTGCCAGCAGCCAATTGGGACTAGCGGATAGCACAGATACGCAGTATTTT
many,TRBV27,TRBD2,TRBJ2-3,CASSLKRGSDTQYF,TGTGCCAGCAGTCTAAAGCGGGGCTCAGATACGCAGTATTTT
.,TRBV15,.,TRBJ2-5,CATSRDNGQQETQYF,TGTGCCACCAGCAGAGATAATGGGCAGCAAGAGACCCAGTACTTC
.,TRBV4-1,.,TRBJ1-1,CASSQGPTAMNTEAFF,TGCGCCAGCAGCCAAGGTCCGACGGCAATGAACACTGAAGCTTTCTTT
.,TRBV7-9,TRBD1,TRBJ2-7,CASSFRDRGDEQYF,TGTGCCAGCAGCTTTCGGGACAGGGGGGACGAGCAGTACTTC
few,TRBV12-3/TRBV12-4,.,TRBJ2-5,CASSLTGVETQYF,TGTGCCAGCAGTTTGACCGGAGTGGAGACCCAGTACTTC
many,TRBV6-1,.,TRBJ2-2,CASSVLANTGELFF,TGTGCCAGCAGTGTCCTAGCGAACACCGGGGAGCTGTTTTTT
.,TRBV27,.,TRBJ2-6,CASSSQLQGLANVLTF,TGTGCCAGCAGTTCGCAATTACAGGGTTTGGCCAACGTCCTGACTTTC
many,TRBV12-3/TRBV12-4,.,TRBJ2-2,CASRNRWGSNTGELFF,TGTGCCAGCAGAAACCGGTGGGGGTCGAACACCGGGGAGCTGTTTTTT
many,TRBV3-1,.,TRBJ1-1,CASQGGLGAFF,TGTGCCAGCCAGGGTGGTTTAGGAGCTTTCTTT
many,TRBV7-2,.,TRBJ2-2,CASSSGRVGELFF,TGTGCCAGCAGCTCAGGGCGCGTCGGGGAGCTGTTTTTT
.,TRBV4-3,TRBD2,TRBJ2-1,CASSHGLAGNNEQFF,TGCGCCAGCAGCCATGGACTAGCGGGAAACAATGAGCAGTTCTTC
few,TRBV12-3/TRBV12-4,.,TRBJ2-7,CASSLAGGRKQYF,TGTGCCAGCAGTTTAGCCGGGGGGCGAAAGCAGTACTTC
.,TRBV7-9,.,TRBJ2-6,CASSRDRGAGANVLTF,TGTGCCAGCAGCCGGGACCGGGGCGCTGGGGCCAACGTCCTGACTTTC
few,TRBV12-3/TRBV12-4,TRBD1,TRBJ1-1,CASSIRQGPAYTEAFF,TGTGCCAGCAGTATACGACAGGGGCCCGCGTACACTGAAGCTTTCTTT
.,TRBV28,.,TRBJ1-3,CASRGPSSGNTIYF,TGTGCCAGCAGAGGCCCGAGCTCTGGAAACACCATATATTTT
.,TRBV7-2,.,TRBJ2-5,CASSSRGGWEETQYF,TGTGCCAGCAGCTCCCGAGGGGGGTGGGAAGAGACCCAGTACTTC
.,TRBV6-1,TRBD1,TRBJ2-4,CASSSRTGTKNIQYF,TGTGCCAGCAGCTCCAGGACAGGAACAAAAAACATTCAGTACTTC
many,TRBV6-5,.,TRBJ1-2,CASRQGLYGYTF,TGTGCCAGCAGACAGGGACTCTATGGCTACACCTTC
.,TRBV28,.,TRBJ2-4,CASSYTLGSGEAKNIQYF,TGTGCCAGCAGTTATACACTCGGGTCAGGCGAGGCCAAAAACATTCAGTACTTC
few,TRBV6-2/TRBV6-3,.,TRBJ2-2,CASSWQRNTGELFF,TGTGCCAGCAGTTGGCAGCGGAACACCGGGGAGCTGTTTTTT
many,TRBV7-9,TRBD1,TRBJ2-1,CASSPRDRLNEQFF,TGTGCCAGCAGCCCTCGGGACAGGTTGAATGAGCAGTTCTTC
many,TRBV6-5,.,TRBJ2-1,CASSYTQGGEQFF,TGTGCCAGCAGTTACACCCAGGGCGGTGAGCAGTTCTTC
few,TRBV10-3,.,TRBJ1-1,CAISETGGRTEAFF,TGTGCCATCAGTGAGACAGGAGGGAGGACTGAAGCTTTCTTT
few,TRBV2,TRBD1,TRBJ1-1,CASSRTGFEKAFF,TGTGCCAGCTCCCGGACAGGGTTTGAAAAAGCTTTCTTT
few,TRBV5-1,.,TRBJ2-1,CASSLETRGYNEQFF,TGCGCCAGCAGCTTGGAGACTAGGGGGTACAATGAGCAGTTCTTC
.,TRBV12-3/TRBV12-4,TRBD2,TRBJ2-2,CASSYGLAGVGELFF,TGTGCCAGCAGTTATGGGCTAGCGGGTGTCGGGGAGCTGTTTTTT
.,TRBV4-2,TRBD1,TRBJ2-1,CASSFRPGQGANEQFF,TGTGCCAGCAGCTTCCGACCGGGACAGGGGGCGAATGAGCAGTTCTTC
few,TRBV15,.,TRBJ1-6,CATSRDRQGYSPLHF,TGTGCCACCAGCAGAGATCGCCAGGGATATTCACCCCTCCACTTT
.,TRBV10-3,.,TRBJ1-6,CAISESRDVAGPLHF,TGTGCCATCAGTGAGTCCCGGGACGTTGCCGGACCCCTCCACTTT
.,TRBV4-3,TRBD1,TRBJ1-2,CASSQEPWDRSRYGYTF,TGCGCCAGCAGCCAAGAACCCTGGGACAGGTCTCGCTATGGCTACACCTTC
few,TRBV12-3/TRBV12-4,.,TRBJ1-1,CASSLGGGLGAFF,TGTGCCAGCAGTTTAGGTGGGGGGCTAGGAGCTTTCTTT
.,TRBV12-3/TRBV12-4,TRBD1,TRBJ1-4,CASTPHQGAFGEKLFF,TGTGCCAGCACTCCCCATCAGGGGGCATTCGGAGAAAAACTGTTTTTT
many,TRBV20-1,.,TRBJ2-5,CSATGQSQETQYF,TGCAGTGCTACCGGACAGTCCCAAGAGACCCAGTACTTC
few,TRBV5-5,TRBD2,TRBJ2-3,CASSWDSGTTDTQYF,TGTGCCAGCAGCTGGGATAGCGGGACAACAGATACGCAGTATTTT
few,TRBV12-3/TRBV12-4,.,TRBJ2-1,CASSLGSGVPAYNEQFF,TGTGCCAGCAGTTTAGGGTCCGGGGTCCCCGCCTACAATGAGCAGTTCTTC
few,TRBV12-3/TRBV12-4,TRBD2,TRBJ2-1,CASSWGGTFFNEQFF,TGTGCCAGCAGTTGGGGGGGTACTTTTTTCAATGAGCAGTTCTTC
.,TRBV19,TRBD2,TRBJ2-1,CASRGTSGRVDNEQFF,TGTGCCAGTAGGGGGACTAGCGGGAGGGTAGACAATGAGCAGTTCTTC
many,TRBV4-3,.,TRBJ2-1,CASSQGIGSTYNEQFF,TGCGCCAGCAGCCAAGGAATCGGAAGCACCTACAATGAGCAGTTCTTC
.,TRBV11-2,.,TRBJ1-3,CASSLGERNTIYF,TGTGCCAGCAGCTTAGGCGAACGAAACACCATATATTTT
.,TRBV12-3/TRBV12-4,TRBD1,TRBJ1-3,CASSLGQRTGRGNTIYF,TGTGCCAGCAGTTTAGGCCAACGGACAGGGAGGGGAAACACCATATATTTT
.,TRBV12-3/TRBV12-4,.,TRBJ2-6,CASMKGSGANVLTF,TGTGCCAGCATGAAGGGCTCTGGGGCCAACGTCCTGACTTTC
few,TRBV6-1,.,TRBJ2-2,CASTGGELFF,TGTGCCAGCACGGGCGGGGAGCTGTTTTTT